This TCR beta chain emerged from a study of human T cells and chemical hapten exposure. This clonotype showed up many times. Time point defined: patch test 2, 6 weeks after DPC sensitization. Described treatment: therapeutic diphenylcyclopropenone sensitization with weekly scalp DPC. TCRdb fed the RACE reads into MiXCR, producing one record per CDR3 protein. The sample includes 84,000 or so distinct CDR3 sequences, 10% of them seen just once. The CDR3 consists of 14 residues. Trimming took 0 bases from V and 4 from J, leaving 9 bases between them. The germline gives CDR1 LNHDA, CDR2 SQIVND (reference sequence).

This TCR derives from a woman under 40 with alopecia areata. Some clones in this sample may be carry-over from other donors' samples. The material sequenced was whole blood, taken in connection with sensitization to the hapten diphenylcyclopropenone (DPC). This chain links TRBV19 with TRBJ1-2; D not resolved. CDR3 protein: CASSIDRGTYGYTF. In DNA form, the CDR3 reads TGTGCCAGTAGTATAGACCGTGGAACCTATGGCTACACCTTC.